A selection of T cell receptor beta chains follows, all from one sample in a study of shared clonotypes between healthy human individuals. The protocol was immunoSEQ multiplex PCR, while the TCRdb copy is restricted to in-frame clones and leaves out a portion. The sample includes more than 1,200,000 clones, about 98.5% of them seen just once. The sequenced sample consisted of naive CD4+ T cells sorted from blood. The receptors shown here come from a man aged 25-40 years in good health. The CDR3 runs from the conserved cysteine through the conserved F or W. A D gene is named only where the DNA matches it firmly.

length	V	J	D	DNA	CDR3
15	TRBV18	TRBJ2-5	TRBD1	TGTGCCAGCTCTCCCGGGACAGGGGGACGGGAGACCCAGTACTTC	CASSPGTGGRETQYF
13	TRBV10-1	TRBJ2-7	NA	TGCGCCAGCAGTGAGCTGCCAGGCTACGAGCAGTACTTC	CASSELPGYEQYF
17	TRBV9	TRBJ2-5	NA	TGTGCCAGCAGCATTAGTCAAGGGGTTTACGTGAAAGAGACCCAGTACTTC	CASSISQGVYVKETQYF
15	TRBV18	TRBJ1-4	TRBD1	TGTGCCAGCTCACCACGGGACAGCGTTAATGAAAAACTGTTTTTT	CASSPRDSVNEKLFF
17	TRBV18	TRBJ2-7	NA	TGTGCCAGCTCACCATTGTCAACAGGGATAGGGCCTTACGAGCAGTACTTC	CASSPLSTGIGPYEQYF
13	TRBV2	TRBJ1-1	NA	TGTGCCAGCAGTGAGGCGGCGGGTTCTGAAGCTTTCTTT	CASSEAAGSEAFF
17	TRBV9	TRBJ1-1	NA	TGTGCCAGCAGCGTAGGCTCCAGCAGGGGCAAGGACACTGAAGCTTTCTTT	CASSVGSSRGKDTEAFF
14	TRBV27	TRBJ2-5	NA	TGTGCCAGCAGTCGATCTAACAGGCCAGAGACCCAGTACTTC	CASSRSNRPETQYF
13	TRBV6-5	TRBJ2-1	NA	TGTGCCAGCAGTCTGATAATGGGGGCTGAGCAGTTCTTC	CASSLIMGAEQFF
16	TRBV30	TRBJ2-7	NA	TGTGCCTGGACCCTGGGGGGCAGCCCTCCCCGTTACGAGCAGTACTTC	CAWTLGGSPPRYEQYF
13	TRBV25-1	TRBJ1-1	TRBD1	TGTGCCAGCAGTGAAAGGACAGGGACTGAAGCTTTCTTT	CASSERTGTEAFF
12	TRBV10-1	TRBJ2-3	NA	TGCGCCAGCAGTGAAAACACAGATACGCAGTATTTT	CASSENTDTQYF
16	TRBV27	TRBJ2-5	TRBD1	TGTGCCAGCAGTTTATTAGCGACAGGGAGCCAAGAGACCCAGTACTTC	CASSLLATGSQETQYF
13	TRBV7-9	TRBJ2-7	NA	TGTGCCAGCAGCCTGTCTAATTCCTACGAGCAGTACTTC	CASSLSNSYEQYF
12	TRBV29-1	TRBJ2-7	NA	TGCAGCGTTGGGACGACAGCCTACGAGCAGTACTTC	CSVGTTAYEQYF
15	TRBV27	TRBJ2-1	NA	TGTGCCAGCAGTACCCTGGGTGGATCCTACAATGAGCAGTTCTTC	CASSTLGGSYNEQFF
17	TRBV10-3	TRBJ2-3	NA	TGTGCCATCAGTGCGTCCCAAGGTGGCGGGCACTGGGATACGCAGTATTTT	CAISASQGGGHWDTQYF
16	TRBV6-1	TRBJ2-1	NA	TGTGCCAGCAGTGGAATAGAGCCCTGGTCCTACAATGAGCAGTTCTTC	CASSGIEPWSYNEQFF
13	TRBV5-1	TRBJ1-2	NA	TGCGCCAGCAGCCAGGGAGATAACTATGGCTACACCTTC	CASSQGDNYGYTF
13	TRBV11-3	TRBJ2-7	NA	TGTGCCAGCAGCGCTGTATCCGGGAACGAGCAGTACTTC	CASSAVSGNEQYF
16	TRBV4-2	TRBJ2-7	TRBD1	TGTGCCAGCAGCCAAGATCTAGGACAGGGAACCCACGAGCAGTACTTC	CASSQDLGQGTHEQYF
14	TRBV7-6	TRBJ2-3	NA	TGTGCCAGCAGCAGCGGACTTACCACAGATACGCAGTATTTT	CASSSGLTTDTQYF
14	TRBV30	TRBJ2-7	NA	TGTGCCTGGAGTGTGGTTGAGGGGGTGGGTGAGCAGTACTTC	CAWSVVEGVGEQYF
16	TRBV6-8	TRBJ2-2	TRBD2	TGTGCCAGCACCCGGGGACTAGCGGGAGAGGGCGGGGAGCTGTTTTTT	CASTRGLAGEGGELFF
15	TRBV19	TRBJ2-7	TRBD1	TGTGCCAGTAGTATTAACGACAGGGGGCCCTACGAGCAGTACTTC	CASSINDRGPYEQYF
11	TRBV2	TRBJ1-1	NA	TGTGCCAGCAGTGTATACCGGCCAGCTTTCTTT	CASSVYRPAFF
16	TRBV10-3	TRBJ1-5	NA	TGTGCCATCAGTGCTACAGGGACCGTGGGCAATCAGCCCCAGCATTTT	CAISATGTVGNQPQHF
15	TRBV28	TRBJ1-1	TRBD1	TGTGCCAGCAGTCCACCCGGGACAGTGGTTACTGAAGCTTTCTTT	CASSPPGTVVTEAFF
16	TRBV7-3	TRBJ2-1	NA	TGTGCCAGCAGCCATACCGGGACTCACTCATACAATGAGCAGTTCTTC	CASSHTGTHSYNEQFF
14	TRBV19	TRBJ1-5	NA	TGTGCCAGTAGTATCTCGGTAAATCAACAGCCCCAGCATTTT	CASSISVNQQPQHF
15	TRBV5-1	TRBJ1-1	TRBD1	TGCGCCAGCAGCTTAATGACAGGGGTGAACACTGAAGCTTTCTTT	CASSLMTGVNTEAFF
11	TRBV28	TRBJ2-7	NA	TGTGCCAGTGGGGCGGTGAACGAGCAGTACTTC	CASGAVNEQYF
15	TRBV6-1	TRBJ2-5	TRBD1	TGTGCCAGCAGTGAGGGCCGGGACAGAGAAGAGACCCAGTACTTC	CASSEGRDREETQYF
13	TRBV4-2	TRBJ2-1	NA	TGTGCCAGCAGCCAAAGTAATACCAATGAGCAGTTCTTC	CASSQSNTNEQFF
14	TRBV29-1	TRBJ2-3	NA	TGCAGCGTTGCCCCGCTTGGCCACACAGATACGCAGTATTTT	CSVAPLGHTDTQYF
16	TRBV5-1	TRBJ2-6	NA	TGCGCCAGCAGCTTGGCATCCGGCTCTGGGGCCAACGTCCTGACTTTC	CASSLASGSGANVLTF
15	TRBV5-1	TRBJ2-5	TRBD2	TGCGCCAGCAGCTGGACTAGCGGTTCGCAAGAGACCCAGTACTTC	CASSWTSGSQETQYF
10	TRBV30	TRBJ1-3	NA	TGTGCCGCCGGTAGGGACACCATATATTTT	CAAGRDTIYF
15	TRBV10-2	TRBJ2-5	TRBD1	TGCGCCAGCAGCAATAACAGGGGAGCGTACGAGACCCAGTACTTC	CASSNNRGAYETQYF
14	TRBV6-5	TRBJ1-5	TRBD1	TGTGCCAGCAGTGACAGGGGTAGCAATCAGCCCCAGCATTTT	CASSDRGSNQPQHF
16	TRBV7-5	TRBJ1-5	NA	TGTGTCAGAAGACCCCGACAGTCCTATAGCAATCAGCCCCAGCATTTT	CVRRPRQSYSNQPQHF